Listed here are 11 T cell receptor beta chains from one sample, sequenced in a study of blood T cell repertoires in COVID-19. TCRdb's copy holds only in-frame clones and misses some; the assay was immunoSEQ multiplex PCR. The table has 200,000 or so clones, roughly nine tenths seen once. Source material: peripheral blood. These receptors were collected from a man aged 70 or older with active or convalescent COVID-19.

The CDR3 DNA follows: TGTGCCAGCAGCCAAGAAACGGTAAGGTGGGAGTCCAATCTGGATCAAGCCAAAAACATTCAGTACTTC. Protein product: CASSQETVRWESNLDQAKNIQYF. J is TRBJ2-4 and V is TRBV3-1 (or the pseudogene TRBV3-2), with TRBD2 as a possible D gene (5 bases). In germline, CDR1 is LGHDT, CDR2 YNNKEL (reference sequence). This CDR3 is 23 amino acids long. V was cut by 0 bases and J by 0 bases, with 30 bases left in between.

Here the CDR3 DNA reads TGTGCCAGCAGCTCCCAGGGACTCGAAGCTTTCTTT. It translates to CASSSQGLEAFF. This rearrangement joins TRBV7-2 to TRBJ1-1, with a tentative D call TRBD1 (5 bases). CDR1 is SGHTA and CDR2 is FQGNSA in the germline V gene. V was trimmed by 4 bases and J by 8 bases, leaving 11 bases between them. The CDR3 has 12 residues.

The CDR3 protein is CASSQDPGHLNSPLHF. CDR3 sequence (DNA): TGCGCCAGCAGCCAAGATCCGGGACATCTGAATTCACCCCTCCACTTT. The gene calls are TRBV4-3 and TRBJ1-6; perhaps TRBD1 as D (6 bases). Germline V gives CDR1 LGHNA, CDR2 YSLEER. With 0 bases removed from V and 7 bases from J, the gap between germline ends came to 13 bases. This CDR3 has 16 residues.

This clone turned up a few times. CDR3 in DNA: TGTGCCAGCAGTTACAATAGACTAGCGGGAAGGGATGAGCAGTTCTTC. It yields the protein CASSYNRLAGRDEQFF. This chain uses TRBV6-2 or TRBV6-3 with TRBJ2-1; 11 bases are shared with TRBD2. The CDR3 is made up of 16 amino acids. Losses at the gene ends were 2 bases for V and 8 bases for J; bases not matched to a gene: 8. Germline CDR1 reads MNHEY; CDR2 reads SVGEGT.

This chain uses TRBV18 with TRBJ2-7; 8 nucleotides line up with TRBD1. CDR1 KGHSH and CDR2 LQKENI come from the germline V gene. This CDR3 has 14 amino acids. Trimming cost V 4 bases and J 6 bases; bases outside gene matches: 8. CDR3 sequence reads: CASSLQDRAAEQYF. The CDR3 DNA reads TGTGCCAGCTCACTCCAGGACAGGGCGGCCGAGCAGTACTTC.

The genes are TRBV5-6 and TRBJ2-1; 7 bases are a match to TRBD2. Germline lookup yields CDR1 SGHDT and CDR2 YYEEEE. CDR3 length: 15 residues. V lost 1 base, J lost 6 bases, and 7 bases stayed unmatched. In DNA form, the CDR3 reads TGTGCCAGCAGCTTGAGTGGCGCGGGAGTCAATGAGCAGTTCTTC. Residues: CASSLSGAGVNEQFF.

This chain connects TRBV10-1 to TRBJ1-5; TRBD1 aligns across 7 bases. With V trimmed by 10 bases and J by 7 bases, 10 bases remained unmatched. CDR3 length equals 13 residues. Germline V gene data show CDR1 as WNHNN and CDR2 as SYGVQD (reference sequence). The CDR3 region has the DNA TGCGCCAACCAACAGGGGTTGGGGCAGCCCCAGCATTTT. Translating gives CANQQGLGQPQHF.

The V and J genes are TRBV7-9 and TRBJ2-1; no clear D gene. Trimming took 6 bases from V and 0 from J, leaving 18 bases between them. The length of the CDR3 is 17 residues. Germline V gene data show CDR1 as SEHNR and CDR2 as FQNEAQ (reference sequence). In DNA form, the CDR3 reads TGTGCCAGCAGTCGATTTCTCACTTCGAGCTCCTACAATGAGCAGTTCTTC. Amino acid sequence: CASSRFLTSSSYNEQFF.

This chain uses TRBV20-1 with TRBJ1-1; possibly TRBD1 for D (5 bases). The V gene lost 3 bases and the J gene lost 5 bases, with 16 bases spanning the gap. CDR3 size: 14 residues. Germline-derived CDR1 and CDR2 are DFQATT and SNEGSKA (reference sequence). In nucleotides, the CDR3 is TGCAGTGCTAGTCGGGAGGGGCCAGGGACTGAAGCTTTCTTT. This encodes CSASREGPGTEAFF.

The chain couples TRBV4-1 to TRBJ2-5; the match to TRBD1 covers 7 bases. From germline, CDR1 is MGHRA and CDR2 YSYEKL. V shed 2 bases, J shed 2 bases, and the junction held 5 bases outside the gene matches. The CDR3 runs to 15 residues. CDR3 nucleotides: TGCGCCAGCAGCCAATATACAGGGGCTCAAGAGACCCAGTACTTC. Its protein is CASSQYTGAQETQYF.

The gene calls are TRBV11-2 and TRBJ1-3; D is undetermined. The CDR3 contains 16 residues. Trimming removed 5 bases at V and 3 bases at J, with 17 bases between. Germline lookup yields CDR1 SGHAT and CDR2 FQNNGV. The CDR3 is CASSAPPGVVGNTIYF. CDR3 sequence (DNA): TGTGCCAGCAGCGCCCCGCCAGGCGTGGTTGGAAACACCATATATTTT.